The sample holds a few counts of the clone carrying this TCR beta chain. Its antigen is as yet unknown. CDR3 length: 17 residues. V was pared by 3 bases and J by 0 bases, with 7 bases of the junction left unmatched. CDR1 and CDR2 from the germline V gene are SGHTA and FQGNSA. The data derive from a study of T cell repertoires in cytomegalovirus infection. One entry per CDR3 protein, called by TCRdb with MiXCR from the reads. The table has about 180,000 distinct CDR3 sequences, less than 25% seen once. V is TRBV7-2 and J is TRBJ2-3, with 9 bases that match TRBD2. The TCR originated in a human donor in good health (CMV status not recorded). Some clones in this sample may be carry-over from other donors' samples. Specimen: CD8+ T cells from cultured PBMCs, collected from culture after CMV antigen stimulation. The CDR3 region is CASSFRIAGGSTDTQYF. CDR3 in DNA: TGTGCCAGCAGCTTTAGGATTGCGGGGGGGAGCACAGATACGCAGTATTTT.